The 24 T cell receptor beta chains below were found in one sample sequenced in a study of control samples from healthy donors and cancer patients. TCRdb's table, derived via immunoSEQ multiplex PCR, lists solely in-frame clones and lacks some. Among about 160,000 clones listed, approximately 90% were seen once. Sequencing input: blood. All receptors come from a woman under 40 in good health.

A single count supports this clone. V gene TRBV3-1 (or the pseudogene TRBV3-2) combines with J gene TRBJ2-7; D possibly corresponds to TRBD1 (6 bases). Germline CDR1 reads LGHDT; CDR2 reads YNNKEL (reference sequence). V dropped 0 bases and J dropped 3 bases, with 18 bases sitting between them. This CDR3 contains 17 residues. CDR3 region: CASSQDGEPGQDYEQYF. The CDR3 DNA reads TGTGCCAGCAGCCAAGATGGAGAGCCGGGACAAGACTACGAGCAGTACTTC.

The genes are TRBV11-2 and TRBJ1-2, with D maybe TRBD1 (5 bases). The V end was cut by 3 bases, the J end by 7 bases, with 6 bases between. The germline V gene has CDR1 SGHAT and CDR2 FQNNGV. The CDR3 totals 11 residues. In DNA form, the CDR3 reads TGTGCCAGCAGCTTTAGGGGTGGCTACACCTTC. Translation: CASSFRGGYTF.

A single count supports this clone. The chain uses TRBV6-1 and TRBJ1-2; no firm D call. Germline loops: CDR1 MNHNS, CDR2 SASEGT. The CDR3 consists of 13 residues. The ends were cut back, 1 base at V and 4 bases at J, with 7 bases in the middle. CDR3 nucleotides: TGTGCCAGCAGTGAAGTAGGCAGCTATGGCTACACCTTC. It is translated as CASSEVGSYGYTF.

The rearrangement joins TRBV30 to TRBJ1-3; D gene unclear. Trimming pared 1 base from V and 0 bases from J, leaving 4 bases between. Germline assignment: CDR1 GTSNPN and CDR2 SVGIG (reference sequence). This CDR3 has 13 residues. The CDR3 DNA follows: TGTGCCTGGAGTGCCAGCTCTGGAAACACCATATATTTT. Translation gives CAWSASSGNTIYF.

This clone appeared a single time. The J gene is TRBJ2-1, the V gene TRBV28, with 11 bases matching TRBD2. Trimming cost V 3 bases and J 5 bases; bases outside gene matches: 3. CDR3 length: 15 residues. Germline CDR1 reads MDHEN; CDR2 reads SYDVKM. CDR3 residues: CASSFLGLADNEQFF. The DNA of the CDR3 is TGTGCCAGCAGTTTTTTGGGACTAGCGGACAATGAGCAGTTCTTC. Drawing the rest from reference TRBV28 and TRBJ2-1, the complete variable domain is DVKVTQSSRYLVKRTGEKVFLECVQDMDHENMFWYRQDPGLGLRLIYFSYDVKMKEKGDIPEGYSVSREKKERFSLILESASTNQTSMYLCASSFLGLADNEQFFGPGTRLTVL.

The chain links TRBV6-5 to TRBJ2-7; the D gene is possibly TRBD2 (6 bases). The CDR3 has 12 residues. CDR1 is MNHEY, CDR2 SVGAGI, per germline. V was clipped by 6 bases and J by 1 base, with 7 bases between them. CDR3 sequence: CASRGGSYEQYF. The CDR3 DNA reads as TGTGCCAGCAGGGGAGGTTCCTACGAGCAGTACTTC.

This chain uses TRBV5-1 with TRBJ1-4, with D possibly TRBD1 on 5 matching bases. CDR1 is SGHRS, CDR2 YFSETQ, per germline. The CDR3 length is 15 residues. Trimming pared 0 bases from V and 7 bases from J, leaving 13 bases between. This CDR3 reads CASSLVWSGSEKLFF. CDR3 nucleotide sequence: TGCGCCAGCAGCTTGGTGTGGTCAGGGTCTGAAAAACTGTTTTTT.

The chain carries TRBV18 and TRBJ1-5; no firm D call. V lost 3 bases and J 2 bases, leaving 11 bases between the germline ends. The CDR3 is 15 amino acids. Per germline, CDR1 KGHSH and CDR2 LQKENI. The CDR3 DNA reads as TGTGCCAGCTCACCCGTCGGGAGTGGCAATCAGCCCCAGCATTTT. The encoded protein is CASSPVGSGNQPQHF.

The CDR3 sequence: CASSLMTSGSLNEQFF. CDR3 coding DNA: TGTGCCAGCAGCTTAATGACTAGCGGGAGTCTTAATGAGCAGTTCTTC. The V call is TRBV7-6, the J call TRBJ2-1, with 12 bases fitting TRBD2. The CDR3 loop spans 16 amino acids. The V and J ends lost 2 bases and 7 bases, in that order; junction bases with no gene match: 6. Germline values: CDR1 SGHVS, CDR2 FNYEAQ.

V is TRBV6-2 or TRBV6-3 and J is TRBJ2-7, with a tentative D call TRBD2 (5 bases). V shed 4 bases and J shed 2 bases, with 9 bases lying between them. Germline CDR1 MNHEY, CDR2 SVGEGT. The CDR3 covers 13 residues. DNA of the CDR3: TGTGCCAGCAGTTTTGGACTGGCCTACGAGCAGTACTTC. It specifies CASSFGLAYEQYF.

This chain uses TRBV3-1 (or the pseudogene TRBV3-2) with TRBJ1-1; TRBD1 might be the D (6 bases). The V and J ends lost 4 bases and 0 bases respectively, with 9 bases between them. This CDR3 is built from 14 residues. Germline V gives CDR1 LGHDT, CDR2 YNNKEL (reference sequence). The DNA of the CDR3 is TGTGCCAGCAGCCTTCGACAGGTGAACACTGAAGCTTTCTTT. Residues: CASSLRQVNTEAFF.

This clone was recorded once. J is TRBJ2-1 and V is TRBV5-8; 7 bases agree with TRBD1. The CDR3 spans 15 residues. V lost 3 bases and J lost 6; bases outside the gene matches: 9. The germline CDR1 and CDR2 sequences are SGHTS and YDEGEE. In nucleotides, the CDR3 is TGTGCCAGCAGCTCCGGGACCTCAGGGGGCAATGAGCAGTTCTTC. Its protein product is CASSSGTSGGNEQFF.

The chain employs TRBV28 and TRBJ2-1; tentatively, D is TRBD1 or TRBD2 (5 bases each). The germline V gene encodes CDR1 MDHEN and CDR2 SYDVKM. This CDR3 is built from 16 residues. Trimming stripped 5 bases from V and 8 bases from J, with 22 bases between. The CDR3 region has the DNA TGTGCCAGCAGTCCCCTCCCCCGGGGCCTGAAAGATGAGCAGTTCTTC. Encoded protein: CASSPLPRGLKDEQFF.

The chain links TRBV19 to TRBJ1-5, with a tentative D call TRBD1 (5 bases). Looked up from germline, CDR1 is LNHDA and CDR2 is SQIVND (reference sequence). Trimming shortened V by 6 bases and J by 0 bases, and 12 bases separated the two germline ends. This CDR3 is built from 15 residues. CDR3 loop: CASSRDGHSNQPQHF. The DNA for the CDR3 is TGTGCCAGTAGCAGGGACGGGCATAGCAATCAGCCCCAGCATTTT.

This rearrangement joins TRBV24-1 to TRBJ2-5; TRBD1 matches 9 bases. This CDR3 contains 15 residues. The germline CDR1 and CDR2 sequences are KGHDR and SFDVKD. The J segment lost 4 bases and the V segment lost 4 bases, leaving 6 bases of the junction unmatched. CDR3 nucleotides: TGTGCCACCAGTGACCTACAGGGGGCAGGAGAGACCCAGTACTTC. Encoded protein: CATSDLQGAGETQYF.

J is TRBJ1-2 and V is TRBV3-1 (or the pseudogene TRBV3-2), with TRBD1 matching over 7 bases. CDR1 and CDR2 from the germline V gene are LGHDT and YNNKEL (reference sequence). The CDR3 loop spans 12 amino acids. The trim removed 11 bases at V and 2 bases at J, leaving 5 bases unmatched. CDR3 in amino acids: CASRGGNYGYTF. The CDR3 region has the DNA TGTGCCTCCAGGGGGGGAAACTATGGCTACACCTTC.

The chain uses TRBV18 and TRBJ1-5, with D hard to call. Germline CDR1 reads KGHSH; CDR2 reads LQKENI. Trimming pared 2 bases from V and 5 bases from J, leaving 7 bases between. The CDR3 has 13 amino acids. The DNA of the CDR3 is TGTGCCAGCTCACCAGGGAACCATCAGCCCCAGCATTTT. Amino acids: CASSPGNHQPQHF.

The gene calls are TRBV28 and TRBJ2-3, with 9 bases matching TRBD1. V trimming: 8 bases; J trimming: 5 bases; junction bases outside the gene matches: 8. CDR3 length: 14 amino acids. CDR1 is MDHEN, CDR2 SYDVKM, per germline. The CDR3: CASGGTGSEDTQYF. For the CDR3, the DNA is TGTGCCAGCGGGGGGACAGGGAGCGAAGATACGCAGTATTTT. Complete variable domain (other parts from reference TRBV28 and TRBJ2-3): DVKVTQSSRYLVKRTGEKVFLECVQDMDHENMFWYRQDPGLGLRLIYFSYDVKMKEKGDIPEGYSVSREKKERFSLILESASTNQTSMYLCASGGTGSEDTQYFGPGTRLTVL.

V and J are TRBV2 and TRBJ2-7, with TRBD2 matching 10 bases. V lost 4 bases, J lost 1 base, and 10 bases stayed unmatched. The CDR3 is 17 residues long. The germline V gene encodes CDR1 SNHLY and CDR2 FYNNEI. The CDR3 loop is CASSGTSGPGRSYEQYF. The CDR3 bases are TGTGCCAGCAGTGGGACTAGCGGTCCCGGGAGGTCCTACGAGCAGTACTTC.

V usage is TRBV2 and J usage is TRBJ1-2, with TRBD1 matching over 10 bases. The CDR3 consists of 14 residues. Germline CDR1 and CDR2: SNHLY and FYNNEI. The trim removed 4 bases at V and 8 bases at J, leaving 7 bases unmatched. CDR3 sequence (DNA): TGTGCCAGCAGTGGCCGTGACAGGGGGCGAGGCTACACCTTC. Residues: CASSGRDRGRGYTF.

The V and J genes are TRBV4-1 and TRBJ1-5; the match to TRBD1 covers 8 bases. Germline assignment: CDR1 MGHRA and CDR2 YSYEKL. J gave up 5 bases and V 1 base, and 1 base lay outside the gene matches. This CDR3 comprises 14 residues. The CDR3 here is CASSQGQGYQPQHF. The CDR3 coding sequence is TGCGCCAGCAGCCAAGGACAGGGGTATCAGCCCCAGCATTTT.

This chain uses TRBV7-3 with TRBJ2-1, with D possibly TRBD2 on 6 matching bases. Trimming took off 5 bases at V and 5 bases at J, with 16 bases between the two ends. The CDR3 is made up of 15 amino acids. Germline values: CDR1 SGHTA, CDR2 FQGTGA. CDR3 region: CASSPLGEDDNEQFF. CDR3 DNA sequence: TGTGCCAGCAGCCCCCTGGGGGAGGACGACAATGAGCAGTTCTTC.

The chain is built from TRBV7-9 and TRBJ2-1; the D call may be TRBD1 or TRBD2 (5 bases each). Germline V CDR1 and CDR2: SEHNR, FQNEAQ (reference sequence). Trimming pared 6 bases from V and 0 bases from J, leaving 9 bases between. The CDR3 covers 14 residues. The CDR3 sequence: CASSAGGSYNEQFF. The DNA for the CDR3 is TGTGCCAGCAGTGCTGGGGGCTCCTACAATGAGCAGTTCTTC.

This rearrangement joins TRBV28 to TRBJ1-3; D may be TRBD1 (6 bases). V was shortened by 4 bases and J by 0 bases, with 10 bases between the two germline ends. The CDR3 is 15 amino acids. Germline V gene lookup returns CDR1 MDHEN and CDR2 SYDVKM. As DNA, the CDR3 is TGTGCCAGCAGTTCCCACAGGGCCTCTGGAAACACCATATATTTT. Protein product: CASSSHRASGNTIYF.